This TCR beta chain emerged from a study of blood T cell repertoires in COVID-19. CDR3 length: 14 amino acids. In germline, CDR1 is SQVTM, CDR2 ANQGSEA. V was trimmed by 6 bases and J by 4 bases, leaving 18 bases between them. Per the original data handling: Reference gene primer amplification gave estimated nucleated cell counts. Profiled with immunoSEQ multiplex PCR; TCRdb holds only in-frame clones, not every one. That table supplies the V and J calls and clone size; D and trimming were determined from the DNA. The sample includes a few hundred thousand clones, more than 75% seen only once; the top ten take roughly 1.4%.

This chain links TRBV29-1 with TRBJ1-1; D remains ambiguous. This receptor was obtained from a man aged 25 to 45 who had recovered from COVID-19. The sample consisted of PBMCs or T cells enriched from blood (not recorded which). The CDR3 reads CSVNPLDPGTEAFF. CDR3 nucleotides: TGCAGCGTCAACCCCCTAGACCCGGGCACTGAAGCTTTCTTT. The full variable domain, rest sourced from reference TRBV29-1 and TRBJ1-1, is SAVISQKPSRDICQRGTSLTIQCQVDSQVTMMFWYRQQPGQSLTLIATANQGSEATYESGFVIDKFPISRPNLTFSTLTVSNMSPEDSSIYLCSVNPLDPGTEAFFGQGTRLTVV.